This T cell receptor beta chain derives from a study of regulatory T cells in long-lasting Graves disease. This clonotype was seen repeatedly, ten times or more. Time point indicated: persistent/refractory GD, antithyroid drugs over 5 years with positive TRAb. Isolated PBMC RNA provided the starting material for the TCR library. CDR3 regions were amplified by Arm-PCR using iRepertoire HTBI primers to build TCR beta libraries. One entry per CDR3 protein results from TCRdb running MiXCR on the multiplex PCR reads. Found here are hundreds of thousands of distinct CDR3 sequences, about a fifth of them singletons; the top ten hold over 7.5%. The length of the CDR3 is 14 residues. Germline CDR1 reads SGHRS; CDR2 reads YFSETQ. Trimming took off 2 bases at V and 5 bases at J, with 13 bases between the two ends.

Source: peripheral blood mononuclear cells (PBMCs), taken when the disease was refractory, from a patient treated with antithyroid drugs. The sequence was collected from a female donor with Graves disease. J is TRBJ1-1 and V is TRBV5-1; tentative D call: TRBD1 (5 bases). The CDR3 sequence: CASSFRSEGTEAFF. The CDR3 DNA is TGCGCCAGCAGCTTCCGAAGTGAGGGGACTGAAGCTTTCTTT.